This T cell receptor beta chain was captured in a study of sequential checkpoint blockade in melanoma. Across the whole study: Arm A got nivolumab then ipilimumab; arm B the reverse, 1:1. DNA from 91 pretreatment tumor samples underwent TCRβ immunosequencing. The study, taken as a whole, reports: Rising tumor T-cell fraction and clonality meant about 30 times likelier benefit.

Treatment: randomized to nivolumab then ipilimumab (arm A) or the reverse (arm B). The protocol was immunoSEQ multiplex PCR, while the TCRdb copy is restricted to in-frame clones and leaves out a portion. Among around 4,800 clones listed, about a third were seen once. Turning to this clone: Its antigen remains unknown.

Germline V gene lookup returns CDR1 SGHDN and CDR2 FVKESK. This CDR3 region has 13 residues. Trimming removed 1 base at V and 5 bases at J, with 8 bases between. This clonotype originated in a human donor with melanoma. Source: tumor tissue (inferred from file names), taken from a patient given nivolumab and ipilimumab in sequence. The chain combines TRBV14 with TRBJ2-5, with unresolved D. For the CDR3, the DNA is TGTGCCAGCAGCCAAGGGCTTCGTGAGACCCAGTACTTC. This codes for CASSQGLRETQYF. Full variable domain (rest looked up from reference TRBV14 and TRBJ2-5): EAGVTQFPSHSVIEKGQTVTLRCDPISGHDNLYWYRRVMGKEIKFLLHFVKESKQDESGMPNNRFLAERTGGTYSTLKVQPAELEDSGVYFCASSQGLRETQYFGPGTRLLVL.